The clone carrying this TCR beta chain was counted only a few times. Antigen unknown. The sample is drawn from a study of Tregs in tolerant kidney transplant recipients. General study results and limits: Activated donor B cell expansion appeared to reveal the most relevant donor-specific TCRbeta repertoire. Validation in larger populations is needed because few patients were studied.

Unstimulated Tregs (CD4+CD25+CD127-) and CD4+CD25- non-Tregs were sorted from PBMCs. The table came from immunoSEQ multiplex PCR; TCRdb's copy has only in-frame clones and leaves some out. The repertoire includes some 68,000 clones, roughly 84% of them detected once, and about 4% sits in the top ten. The receptor was derived from a human donor in good health. Sequenced sample: CD4+ T cells from blood.

The CDR3 region is CASSLRSGGGSEAFF. The CDR3 DNA follows: TGTGCCAGCAGCTTACGGTCAGGGGGAGGCTCTGAAGCTTTCTTT. The chain links TRBV11-2 to TRBJ1-1; 7 nucleotides align to TRBD1. The V and J ends lost 2 bases and 6 bases, in that order; junction bases with no gene match: 9. CDR1 and CDR2 (germline): SGHAT, FQNNGV. This CDR3 has 15 residues.